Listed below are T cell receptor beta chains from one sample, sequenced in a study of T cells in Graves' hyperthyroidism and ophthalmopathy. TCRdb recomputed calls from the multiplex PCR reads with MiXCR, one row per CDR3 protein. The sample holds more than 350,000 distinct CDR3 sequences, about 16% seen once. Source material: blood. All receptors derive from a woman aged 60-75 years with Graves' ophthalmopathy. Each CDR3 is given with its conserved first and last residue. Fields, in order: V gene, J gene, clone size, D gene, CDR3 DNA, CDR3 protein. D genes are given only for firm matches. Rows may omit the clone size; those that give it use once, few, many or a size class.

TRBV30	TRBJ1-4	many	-	TGTGCCTGGAGTGTACAGGGCAGGACATCGGCAAAACTGTTTTTT	CAWSVQGRTSAKLFF
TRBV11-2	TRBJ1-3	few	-	TGTGCCAGCAGCTTAATGCAGGTCGGAAACACCATATATTTT	CASSLMQVGNTIYF
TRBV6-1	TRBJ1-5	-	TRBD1	TGTGCCAGCAACCCGGGACAGGTCAATCAGCCCCAGCATTTT	CASNPGQVNQPQHF
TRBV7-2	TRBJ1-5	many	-	TGTGCCAGCAGCTTAAACACAAATCAGCCCCAGCATTTT	CASSLNTNQPQHF
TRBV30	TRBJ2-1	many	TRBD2	TGTGCCTGGAGTGTACCCGGACTAGCGGGAATAAATGAGCAGTTCTTC	CAWSVPGLAGINEQFF
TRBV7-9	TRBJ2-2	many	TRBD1	TGTGCCAGCAGCGTAGACAGGGGGCAATCCGGGGAGCTGTTTTTT	CASSVDRGQSGELFF
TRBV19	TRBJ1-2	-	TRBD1	TGTGCCAGTAGATCAGTGGCAGGGGGCGTCAACCCCTATGGCTACACCTTC	CASRSVAGGVNPYGYTF
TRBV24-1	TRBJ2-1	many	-	TGTGCCACCAGTGATCCGGGGAGGAATGAGCAGTTCTTC	CATSDPGRNEQFF
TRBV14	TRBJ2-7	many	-	TGTGCCAGCAGCCAAGGTCGGCGGGGTTCCTACGAGCAGTACTTC	CASSQGRRGSYEQYF
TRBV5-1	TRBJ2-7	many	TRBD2	TGCGCCAGCAGCTTGACTAGCGGGGCCTACGAGCAGTACTTC	CASSLTSGAYEQYF
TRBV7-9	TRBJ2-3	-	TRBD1	TGTGCCAGCGCAACAGACAGGGGGACAGATACGCAGTATTTT	CASATDRGTDTQYF
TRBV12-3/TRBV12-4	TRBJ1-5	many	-	TGTGCCAGCAGTTTAGAAGTTTGGCGCAGGGATCAGCCCCAGCATTTT	CASSLEVWRRDQPQHF
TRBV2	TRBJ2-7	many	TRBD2	TGTGCCAGCAGAGAACTAGCGGGAGTAGGTTACGAGCAGTACTTC	CASRELAGVGYEQYF
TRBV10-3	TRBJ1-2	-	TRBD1	TGTGCCATCACCGACAGGGAAGGAGGCGGCTACACCTTC	CAITDREGGGYTF
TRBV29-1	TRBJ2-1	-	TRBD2	TGCAGCGTTGAATGGGGAGGCGGGAGGGGATTCAATGAGCAGTTCTTC	CSVEWGGGRGFNEQFF
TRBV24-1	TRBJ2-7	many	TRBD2	TGTGCCACCAGTGACGCGTCGGGACTAGACTTCTACGAGCAGTACTTC	CATSDASGLDFYEQYF
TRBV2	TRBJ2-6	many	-	TGTGCCAGCAGTCCGACAGGCTCTGGGGCCAACGTCCTGACTTTC	CASSPTGSGANVLTF
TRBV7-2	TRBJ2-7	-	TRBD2	TGTGCCAGCAGCAAGACTAGCGGGGGCTCCTACGAGCAGTACTTC	CASSKTSGGSYEQYF
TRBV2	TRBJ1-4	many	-	TGTGCCAGCAGTGCCCGGTTGGGAGACGAAAAACTGTTTTTT	CASSARLGDEKLFF
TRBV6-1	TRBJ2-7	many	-	TGTGCCAGCAGGGGCCTCAGGGAAGAGCAGTACTTC	CASRGLREEQYF
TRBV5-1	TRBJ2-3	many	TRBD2	TGCGCCAGCAGTCCCGGGACTAGCATCACTAGCACAGATACGCAGTATTTT	CASSPGTSITSTDTQYF
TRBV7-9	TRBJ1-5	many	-	TGTGCCAGCAGCAGTAACAGCAATCAGCCCCAGCATTTT	CASSSNSNQPQHF
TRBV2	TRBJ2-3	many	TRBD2	TGTGCCAGCAGCCCGGGGGGACTAGCGCCAGATACGCAGTATTTT	CASSPGGLAPDTQYF
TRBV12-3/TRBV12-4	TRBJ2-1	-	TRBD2	TGTGCCAGCACCGACTCCGGGACTAGCGGGTCGGGTTACAATGAGCAGTTCTTC	CASTDSGTSGSGYNEQFF
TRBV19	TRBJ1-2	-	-	TGTGCCAGTAGCACATTAACAGGAACAACTAACTATGGCTACACCTTC	CASSTLTGTTNYGYTF
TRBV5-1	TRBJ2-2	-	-	TGCGCCAGCAGCTTTGGAGCCCCGAACACCGGGGAGCTGTTTTTT	CASSFGAPNTGELFF
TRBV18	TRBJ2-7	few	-	TGTGCCAGCTCACCACAACAGGAGTCCTCTAGCGAGCAGTACTTC	CASSPQQESSSEQYF
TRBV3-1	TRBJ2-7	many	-	TGTGCCAGCAGCCAAGGCAACTTTTACTACGAGCAGTACTTC	CASSQGNFYYEQYF